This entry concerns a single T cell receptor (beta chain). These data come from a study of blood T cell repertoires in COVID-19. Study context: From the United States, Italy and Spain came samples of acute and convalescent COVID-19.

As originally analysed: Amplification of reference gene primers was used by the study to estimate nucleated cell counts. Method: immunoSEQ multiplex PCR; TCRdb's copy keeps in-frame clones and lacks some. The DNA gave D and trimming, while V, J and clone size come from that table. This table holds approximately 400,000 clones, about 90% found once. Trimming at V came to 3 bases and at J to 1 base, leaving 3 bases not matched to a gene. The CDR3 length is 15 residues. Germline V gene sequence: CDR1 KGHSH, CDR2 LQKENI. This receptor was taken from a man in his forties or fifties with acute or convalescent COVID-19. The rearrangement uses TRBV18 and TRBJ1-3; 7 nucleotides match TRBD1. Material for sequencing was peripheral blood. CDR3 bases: TGTGCCAGCTCACCGGGACAGACTTCTGGAAACACCATATATTTT. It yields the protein CASSPGQTSGNTIYF.